This TCR beta chain was sequenced for a study of T cell repertoires in cytomegalovirus infection. TCRdb independently ran MiXCR on the reads; one entry per CDR3 protein. The sample has roughly 280,000 distinct CDR3 sequences; 8% to 9.5% are singletons. The CDR3 loop spans 16 amino acids. Unmatched junction bases numbered 7, after V lost 4 bases and J lost 3 bases. Germline-derived CDR1 and CDR2 are ENHRY and SYGVKD. The rearrangement joins TRBV10-3 to TRBJ2-3; TRBD2 aligns across 10 bases. The receptor comes from a human donor in good health (CMV status not recorded). Some clones in this sample may be carry-over from other donors' samples. The material sequenced was PBMCs. CDR3 amino acids: CAISADGLAATDTQYF. The CDR3, as DNA: TGTGCCATCAGTGCCGATGGACTAGCGGCGACAGATACGCAGTATTTT.